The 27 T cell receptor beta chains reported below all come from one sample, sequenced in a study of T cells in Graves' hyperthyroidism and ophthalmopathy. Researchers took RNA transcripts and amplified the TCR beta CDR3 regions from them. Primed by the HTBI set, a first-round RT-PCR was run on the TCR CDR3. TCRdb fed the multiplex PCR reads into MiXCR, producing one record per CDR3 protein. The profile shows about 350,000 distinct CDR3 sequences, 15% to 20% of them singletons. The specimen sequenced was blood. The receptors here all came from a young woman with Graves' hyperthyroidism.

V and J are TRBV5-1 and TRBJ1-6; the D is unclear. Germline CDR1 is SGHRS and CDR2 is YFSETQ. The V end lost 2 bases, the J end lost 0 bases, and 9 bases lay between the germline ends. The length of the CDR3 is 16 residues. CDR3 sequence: CASSLTGSSYNSPLHF. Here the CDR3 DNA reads TGCGCCAGCAGCTTAACCGGTAGCTCCTATAATTCACCCCTCCACTTT.

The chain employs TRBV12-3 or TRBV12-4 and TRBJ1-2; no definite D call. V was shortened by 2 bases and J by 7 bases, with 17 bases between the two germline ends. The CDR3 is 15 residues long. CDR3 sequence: CASSLRPSMGPGYTF. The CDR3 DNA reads TGTGCCAGCAGTTTACGGCCTTCAATGGGCCCTGGCTACACCTTC.

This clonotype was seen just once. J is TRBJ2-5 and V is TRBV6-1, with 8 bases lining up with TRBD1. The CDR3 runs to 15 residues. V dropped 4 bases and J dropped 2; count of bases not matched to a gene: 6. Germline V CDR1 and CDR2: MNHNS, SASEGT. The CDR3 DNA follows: TGTGCCAGCAGTGGGGACAGGAACCCTCAAGAGACCCAGTACTTC. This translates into CASSGDRNPQETQYF.

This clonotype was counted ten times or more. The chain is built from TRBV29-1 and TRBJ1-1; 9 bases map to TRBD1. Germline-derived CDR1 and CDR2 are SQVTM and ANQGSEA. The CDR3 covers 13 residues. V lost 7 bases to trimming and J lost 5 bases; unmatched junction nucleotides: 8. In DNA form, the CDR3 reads TGCAGCGCCACGACAGGGGGGTGGACTGAAGCTTTCTTT. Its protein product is CSATTGGWTEAFF.

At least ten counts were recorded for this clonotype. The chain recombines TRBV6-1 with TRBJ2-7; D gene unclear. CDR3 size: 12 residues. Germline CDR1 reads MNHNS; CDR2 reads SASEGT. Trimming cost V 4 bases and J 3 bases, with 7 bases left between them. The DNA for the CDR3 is TGTGCCAGCAGTGTGGAGCTCTACGAGCAGTACTTC. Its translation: CASSVELYEQYF.

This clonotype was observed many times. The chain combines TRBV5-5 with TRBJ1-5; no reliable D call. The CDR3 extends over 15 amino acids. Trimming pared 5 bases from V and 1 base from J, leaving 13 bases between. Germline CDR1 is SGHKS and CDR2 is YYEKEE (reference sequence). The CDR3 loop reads CASSHQAASNQPQHF. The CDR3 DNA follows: TGTGCCAGCAGTCATCAGGCAGCGAGCAATCAGCCCCAGCATTTT.

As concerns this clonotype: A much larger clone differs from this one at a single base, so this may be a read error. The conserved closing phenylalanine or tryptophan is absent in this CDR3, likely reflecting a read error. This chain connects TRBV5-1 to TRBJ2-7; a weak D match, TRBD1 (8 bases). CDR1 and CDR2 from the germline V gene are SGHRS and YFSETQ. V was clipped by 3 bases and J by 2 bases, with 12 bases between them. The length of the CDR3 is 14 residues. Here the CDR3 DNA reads TGCGCCAGCAGCTCACAGGGGGGGGCCTACGAGCAGTACTAC. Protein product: CASSSQGGAYEQYY.

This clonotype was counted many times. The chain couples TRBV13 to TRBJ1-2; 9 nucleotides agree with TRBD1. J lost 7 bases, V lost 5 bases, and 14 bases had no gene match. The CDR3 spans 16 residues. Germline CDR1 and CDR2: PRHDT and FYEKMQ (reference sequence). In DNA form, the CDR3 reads TGTGCCAGCAGCCCTGCGGACAGGGGCCTCCGCGGTGGCTACACCTTC. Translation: CASSPADRGLRGGYTF.

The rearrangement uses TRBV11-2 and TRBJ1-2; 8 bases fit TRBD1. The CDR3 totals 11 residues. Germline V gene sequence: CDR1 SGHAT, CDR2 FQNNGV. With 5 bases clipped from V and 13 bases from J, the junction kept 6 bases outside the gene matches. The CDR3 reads CASSRQGWCTF. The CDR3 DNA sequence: TGTGCCAGCAGCCGACAGGGGTGGTGCACCTTC.

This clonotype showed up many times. The CDR3 DNA reads TGCGCCAGCAGCTTAGAGACAGGGTGGTCCTACGAGCAGTACTTC. Protein sequence: CASSLETGWSYEQYF. V and J are TRBV5-1 and TRBJ2-7; 7 positions match TRBD1. The germline gives CDR1 SGHRS, CDR2 YFSETQ. The CDR3 sequence is 15 residues long. The junction had 6 bases not matched to a gene; V was cut back by 2 bases and J by 1 base.

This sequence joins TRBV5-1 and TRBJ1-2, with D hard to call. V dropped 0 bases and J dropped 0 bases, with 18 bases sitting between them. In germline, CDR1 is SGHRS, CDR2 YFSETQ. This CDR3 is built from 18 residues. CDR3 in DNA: TGCGCCAGCAGCTTGGGGAATCTGCGGGATGGACCTAACTATGGCTACACCTTC. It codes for CASSLGNLRDGPNYGYTF.

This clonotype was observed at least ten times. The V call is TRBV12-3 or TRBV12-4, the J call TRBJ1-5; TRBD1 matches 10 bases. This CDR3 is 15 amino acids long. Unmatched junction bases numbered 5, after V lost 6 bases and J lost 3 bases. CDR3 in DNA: TGTGCCAGCAGCAAGGGACAGGGGTACAATCAGCCCCAGCATTTT. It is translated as CASSKGQGYNQPQHF.

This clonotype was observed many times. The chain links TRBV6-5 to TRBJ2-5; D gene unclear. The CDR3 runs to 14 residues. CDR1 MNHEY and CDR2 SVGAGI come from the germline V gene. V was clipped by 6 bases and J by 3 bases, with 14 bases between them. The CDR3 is CASSLRHRKETQYF. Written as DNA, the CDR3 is TGTGCCAGCAGCCTAAGGCACAGAAAAGAGACCCAGTACTTC.

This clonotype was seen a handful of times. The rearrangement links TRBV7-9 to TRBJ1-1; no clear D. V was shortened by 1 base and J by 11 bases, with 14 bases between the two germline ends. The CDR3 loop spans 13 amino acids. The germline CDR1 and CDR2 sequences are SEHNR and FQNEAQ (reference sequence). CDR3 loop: CASSLVLPGEAFF. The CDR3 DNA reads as TGTGCCAGCAGCTTAGTCCTCCCCGGCGAGGCTTTCTTT.

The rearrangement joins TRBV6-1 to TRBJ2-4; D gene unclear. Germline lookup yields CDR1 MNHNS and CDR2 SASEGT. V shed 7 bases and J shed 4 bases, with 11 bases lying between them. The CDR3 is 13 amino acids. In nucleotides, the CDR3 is TGTGCCAGCAAAGGCACGCCAAAAAACATTCAGTACTTC. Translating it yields CASKGTPKNIQYF.

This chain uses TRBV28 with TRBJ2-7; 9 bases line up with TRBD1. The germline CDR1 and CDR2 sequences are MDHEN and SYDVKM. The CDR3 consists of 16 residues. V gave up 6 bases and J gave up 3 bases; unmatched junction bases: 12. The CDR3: CASSLEPGQGNYEQYF. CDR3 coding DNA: TGTGCCAGCAGCTTAGAGCCGGGACAGGGCAACTACGAGCAGTACTTC.

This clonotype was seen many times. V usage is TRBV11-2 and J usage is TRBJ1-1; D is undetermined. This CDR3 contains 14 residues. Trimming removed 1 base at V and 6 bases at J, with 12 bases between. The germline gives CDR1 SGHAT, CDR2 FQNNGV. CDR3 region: CASSLAKVDAEAFF. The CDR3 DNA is TGTGCCAGCAGCTTAGCTAAGGTCGACGCTGAAGCTTTCTTT.

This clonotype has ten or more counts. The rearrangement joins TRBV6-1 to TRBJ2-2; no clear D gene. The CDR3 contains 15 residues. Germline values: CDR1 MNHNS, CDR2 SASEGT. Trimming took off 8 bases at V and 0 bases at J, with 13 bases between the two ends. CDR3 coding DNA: TGTGCCAGCTATAAGGGAATCGCGAACACCGGGGAGCTGTTTTTT. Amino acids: CASYKGIANTGELFF.

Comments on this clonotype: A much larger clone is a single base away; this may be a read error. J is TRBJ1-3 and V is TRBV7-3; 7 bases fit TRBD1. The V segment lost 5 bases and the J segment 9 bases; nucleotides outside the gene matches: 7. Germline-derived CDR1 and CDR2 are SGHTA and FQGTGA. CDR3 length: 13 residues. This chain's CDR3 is CASSPGQVGTIYF. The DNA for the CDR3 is TGTGCCAGCAGCCCCGGACAGGTTGGCACCATATATTTT.

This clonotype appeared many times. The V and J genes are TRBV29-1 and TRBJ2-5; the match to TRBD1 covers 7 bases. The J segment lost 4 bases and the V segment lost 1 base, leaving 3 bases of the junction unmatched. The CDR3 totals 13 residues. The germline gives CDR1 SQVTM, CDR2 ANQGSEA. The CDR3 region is CSVEADRRETQYF. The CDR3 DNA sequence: TGCAGCGTTGAAGCGGACAGGCGAGAGACCCAGTACTTC.

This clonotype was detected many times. In nucleotides, the CDR3 is TGTGCCAGCAGTGGAACAGGGGGCGCAAGTACTGAAGCTTTCTTT. It translates to CASSGTGGASTEAFF. V and J are TRBV6-1 and TRBJ1-1; 9 bases line up with TRBD1. This CDR3 contains 15 residues. Trimming took 4 bases from V and 5 from J; bases not matched to a gene: 8. CDR1 is MNHNS and CDR2 is SASEGT in the germline V gene.

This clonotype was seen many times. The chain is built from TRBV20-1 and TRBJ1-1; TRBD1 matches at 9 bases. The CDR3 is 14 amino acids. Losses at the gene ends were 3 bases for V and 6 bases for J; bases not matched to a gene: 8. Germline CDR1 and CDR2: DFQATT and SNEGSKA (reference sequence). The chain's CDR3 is CSARGQGQGAEAFF. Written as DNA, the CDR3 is TGCAGTGCTAGGGGTCAGGGACAGGGCGCTGAAGCTTTCTTT.

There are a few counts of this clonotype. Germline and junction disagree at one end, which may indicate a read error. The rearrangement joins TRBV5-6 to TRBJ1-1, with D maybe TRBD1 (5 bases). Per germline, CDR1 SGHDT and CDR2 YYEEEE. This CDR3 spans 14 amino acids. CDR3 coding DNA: TGTGTCAGCAGCTTTGGGGGATTCGGCACTGAAGCTTTCTTT. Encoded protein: CVSSFGGFGTEAFF.

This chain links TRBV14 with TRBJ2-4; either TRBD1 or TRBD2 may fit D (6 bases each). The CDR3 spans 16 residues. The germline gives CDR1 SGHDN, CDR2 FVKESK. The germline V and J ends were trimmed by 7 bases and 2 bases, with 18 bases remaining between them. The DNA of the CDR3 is TGTGCCAGCAACCTAGCGAAGACAGGTTCCAAAAACATTCAGTACTTC. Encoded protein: CASNLAKTGSKNIQYF.

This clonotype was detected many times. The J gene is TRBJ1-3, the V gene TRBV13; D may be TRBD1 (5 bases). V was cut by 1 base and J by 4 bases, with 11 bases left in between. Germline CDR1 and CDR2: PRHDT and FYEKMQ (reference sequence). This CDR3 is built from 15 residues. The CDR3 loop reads CASSLETGVGNTIYF. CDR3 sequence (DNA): TGTGCCAGCAGCTTAGAGACGGGGGTCGGAAACACCATATATTTT.

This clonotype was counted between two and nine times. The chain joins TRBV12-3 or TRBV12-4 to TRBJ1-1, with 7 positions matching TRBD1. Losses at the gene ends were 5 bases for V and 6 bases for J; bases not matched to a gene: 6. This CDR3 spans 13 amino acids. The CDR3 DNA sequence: TGTGCCAGCAGTCCCCGACAGGGAGCTGAAGCTTTCTTT. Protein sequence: CASSPRQGAEAFF.

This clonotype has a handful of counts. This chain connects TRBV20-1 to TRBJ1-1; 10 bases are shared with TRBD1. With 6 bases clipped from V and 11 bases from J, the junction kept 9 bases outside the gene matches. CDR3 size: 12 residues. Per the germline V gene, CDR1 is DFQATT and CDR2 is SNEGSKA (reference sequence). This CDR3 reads CSAHDRGRRAFF. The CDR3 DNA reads TGCAGTGCACATGACAGGGGGCGCCGGGCTTTCTTT.